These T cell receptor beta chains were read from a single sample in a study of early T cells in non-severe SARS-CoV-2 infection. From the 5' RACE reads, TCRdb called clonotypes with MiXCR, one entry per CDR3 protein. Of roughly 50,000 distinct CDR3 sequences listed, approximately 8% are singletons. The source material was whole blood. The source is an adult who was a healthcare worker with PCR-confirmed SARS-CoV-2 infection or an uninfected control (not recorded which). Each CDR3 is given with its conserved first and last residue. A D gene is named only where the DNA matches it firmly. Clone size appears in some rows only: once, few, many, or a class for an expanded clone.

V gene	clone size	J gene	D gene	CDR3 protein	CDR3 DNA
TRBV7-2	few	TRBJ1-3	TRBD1	CASSFIGTGAGNTIYF	TGTGCCAGCAGCTTTATCGGGACAGGAGCTGGAAACACCATATATTTT
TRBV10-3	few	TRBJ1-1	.	CAISSGDMNTEAFF	TGTGCCATCAGTTCGGGAGACATGAACACTGAAGCTTTCTTT
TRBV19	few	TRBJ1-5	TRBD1	CARRTGDNQPQHF	TGTGCCCGCCGGACAGGGGACAATCAGCCCCAGCATTTT
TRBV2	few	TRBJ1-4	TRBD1	CASHTGTGAEKLFF	TGTGCCAGCCACACAGGGACAGGGGCCGAAAAACTGTTTTTT
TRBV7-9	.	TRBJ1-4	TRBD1	CASSLTGVGEKLFF	TGTGCCAGCAGCTTAACAGGGGTTGGTGAAAAACTGTTTTTT
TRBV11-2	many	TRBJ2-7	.	CASSSKNAGSSYEQYF	TGTGCCAGCAGCTCCAAGAACGCAGGTAGCTCCTACGAGCAGTACTTC
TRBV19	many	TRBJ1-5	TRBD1	CASSLTGTGDSNQPQHF	TGTGCCAGTAGTTTAACGGGGACAGGGGATAGCAATCAGCCCCAGCATTTT
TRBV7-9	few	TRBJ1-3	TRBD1	CASSLDRGPGNTIYF	TGTGCCAGCAGCTTAGACAGGGGGCCCGGAAACACCATATATTTT
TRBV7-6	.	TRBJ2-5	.	CASSHSTGRQTQYF	TGTGCCAGCAGCCACTCGACAGGGAGGCAGACCCAGTACTTC
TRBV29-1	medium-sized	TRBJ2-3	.	CSVEQRERAPDTQYF	TGCAGCGTTGAACAACGGGAAAGGGCCCCAGATACGCAGTATTTT
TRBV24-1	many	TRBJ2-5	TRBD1	CATSDARDRVSQTQYF	TGTGCCACCAGTGACGCGAGGGACAGAGTGTCGCAGACCCAGTACTTC
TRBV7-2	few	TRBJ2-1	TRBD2	CATSPGLPPDEQFF	TGTGCCACCTCACCGGGACTACCCCCGGATGAGCAGTTCTTC
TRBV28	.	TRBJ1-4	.	CASAFPGLTLTTNEKLFF	TGTGCCAGCGCCTTCCCGGGACTGACACTAACAACTAATGAAAAACTGTTTTTT
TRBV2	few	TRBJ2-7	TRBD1	CASRIPLGQGSDEQYF	TGTGCCAGCAGAATCCCACTTGGACAGGGGTCGGACGAGCAGTACTTC